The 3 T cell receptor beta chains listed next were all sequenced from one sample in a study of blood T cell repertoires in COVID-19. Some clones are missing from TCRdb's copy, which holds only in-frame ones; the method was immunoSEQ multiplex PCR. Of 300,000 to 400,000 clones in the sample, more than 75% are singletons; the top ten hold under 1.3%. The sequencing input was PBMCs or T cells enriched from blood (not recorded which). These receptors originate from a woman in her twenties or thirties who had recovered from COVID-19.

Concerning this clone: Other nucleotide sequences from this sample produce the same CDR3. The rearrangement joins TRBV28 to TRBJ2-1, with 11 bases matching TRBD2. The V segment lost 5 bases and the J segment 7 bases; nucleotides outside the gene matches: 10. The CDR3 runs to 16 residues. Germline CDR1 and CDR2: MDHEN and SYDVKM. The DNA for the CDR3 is TGTGCCAGCAGTCTCCTTAGCGGGGGGGCTAGGAATGAGCAGTTCTTC. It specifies CASSLLSGGARNEQFF.

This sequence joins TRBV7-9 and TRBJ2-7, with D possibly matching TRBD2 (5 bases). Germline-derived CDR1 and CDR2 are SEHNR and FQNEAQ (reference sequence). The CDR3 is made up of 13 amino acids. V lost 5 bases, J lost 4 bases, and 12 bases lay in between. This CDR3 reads CASSPSGVYEQYF. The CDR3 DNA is TGTGCCAGCAGCCCATCCGGGGTTTACGAGCAGTACTTC.

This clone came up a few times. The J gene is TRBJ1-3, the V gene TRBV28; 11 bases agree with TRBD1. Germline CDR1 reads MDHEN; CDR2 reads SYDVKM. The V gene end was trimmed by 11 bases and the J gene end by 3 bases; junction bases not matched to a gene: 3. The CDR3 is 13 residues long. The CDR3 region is CAGQGASGNTIYF. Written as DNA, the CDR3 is TGTGCCGGACAGGGGGCTAGTGGAAACACCATATATTTT.